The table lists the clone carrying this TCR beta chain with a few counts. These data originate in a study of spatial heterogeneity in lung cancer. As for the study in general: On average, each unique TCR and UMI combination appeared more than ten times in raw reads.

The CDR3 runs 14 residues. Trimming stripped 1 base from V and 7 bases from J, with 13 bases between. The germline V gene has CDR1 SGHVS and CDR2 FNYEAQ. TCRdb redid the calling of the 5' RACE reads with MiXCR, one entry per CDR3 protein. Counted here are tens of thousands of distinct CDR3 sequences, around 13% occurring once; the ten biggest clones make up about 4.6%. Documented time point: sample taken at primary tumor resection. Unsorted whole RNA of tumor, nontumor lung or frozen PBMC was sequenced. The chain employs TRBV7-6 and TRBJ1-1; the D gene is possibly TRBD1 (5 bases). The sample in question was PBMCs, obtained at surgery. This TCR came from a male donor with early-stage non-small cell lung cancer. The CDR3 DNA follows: TGTGCCAGCAGCTTAGGGAGGGGCGCTGATGAAGCTTTCTTT. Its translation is CASSLGRGADEAFF.